The 21 T cell receptor beta chains below all came from one sample that was sequenced in a study of shared clonotypes between healthy human individuals. Generated by immunoSEQ multiplex PCR, the TCRdb table keeps only in-frame clones and is missing some. Among around 530,000 clones listed, roughly four fifths were seen once. Sequencing was performed on PBMCs. The receptors were gathered from a woman in her forties in good health. Some clones in this sample may be carry-over from other donors' samples.

About this clone: A read error is possible here, since a much larger clone lies one base away. This CDR3 is also generated by other DNA sequences in the sample. This sequence joins TRBV7-8 and TRBJ2-7; no clear D gene. V shed 5 bases and J shed 0 bases, with 2 bases lying between them. CDR1 SGHVS and CDR2 FQNEAQ come from the germline V gene. This CDR3 contains 11 residues. CDR3 in DNA: TGTGCCAGCAGCGCCTCCTACGAGCAGTACTTC. Protein sequence: CASSASYEQYF.

The chain combines TRBV7-7 with TRBJ2-2; 8 bases match TRBD1. Germline V CDR1 and CDR2: SSHAT, FNYEAQ (reference sequence). V shed 5 bases and J 6 bases; nucleotides not matched to a gene: 11. CDR3 length: 16 amino acids. CDR3 loop: CASSPWTGLIPGELFF. The CDR3 DNA reads as TGTGCCAGCAGCCCCTGGACAGGGTTGATCCCCGGGGAGCTGTTTTTT.

This clone was counted many times. The rearrangement links TRBV28 to TRBJ2-5; D remains ambiguous. Trimming left V 5 bases short and J 7 bases short, with 11 bases between. The CDR3 covers 12 residues. CDR1 and CDR2 from the germline V gene are MDHEN and SYDVKM. CDR3 DNA sequence: TGTGCCAGCAGTCCCATCCTGAGGACCCAGTACTTC. This sequence encodes CASSPILRTQYF.

The chain employs TRBV19 and TRBJ2-7, with D perhaps matching TRBD2 (5 bases). The CDR3 runs to 10 residues. V lost 11 bases and J 3 bases, leaving 8 bases between the germline ends. Germline V lookup: CDR1 LNHDA, CDR2 SQIVND (reference sequence). Here the CDR3 DNA reads TGTGCCCAGGAGGACTACGAGCAGTACTTC. Its translation is CAQEDYEQYF. The whole variable domain, filled in from reference TRBV19 and TRBJ2-7, reads DGGITQSPKYLFRKEGQNVTLSCEQNLNHDAMYWYRQDPGQGLRLIYYSQIVNDFQKGDIAEGYSVSREKKESFPLTVTSAQKNPTAFYLCAQEDYEQYFGPGTRLTVT.

The chain links TRBV7-6 to TRBJ2-1; D remains unclear. The germline V gene encodes CDR1 SGHVS and CDR2 FNYEAQ. There are 16 residues in the CDR3. Trimming pared 3 bases from V and 8 bases from J, leaving 20 bases between. CDR3 coding DNA: TGTGCCAGCAGCTTGGACGCAAGGGTCCTGGTATATGAGCAGTTCTTC. It encodes CASSLDARVLVYEQFF.

CDR3 nucleotide sequence: TGTGCCAGCTCTCCCGGGACAGGCGATAATGAAAAACTGTTTTTT. The encoded protein is CASSPGTGDNEKLFF. The chain carries TRBV18 and TRBJ1-4, with 8 positions matching TRBD1. V shed 6 bases and J 4 bases; nucleotides not matched to a gene: 7. In germline, CDR1 is KGHSH, CDR2 LQKENI. The CDR3 is 15 amino acids.

The rearrangement joins TRBV7-8 to TRBJ1-2, with TRBD1 identical over 9 bases. After removal of 5 bases from V and 7 bases from J, the junction contained 11 bases not matched to a gene. This CDR3 contains 15 residues. Germline V gives CDR1 SGHVS, CDR2 FQNEAQ. CDR3 coding DNA: TGTGCCAGCAGCATAAGGACAGGGGTTCGGACTGGCTACACCTTC. It specifies CASSIRTGVRTGYTF.

For the CDR3, the DNA is TGTGCCAGCAGCTCCGGACAGGGGGGCGTCGAGCAGTACTTC. Protein: CASSSGQGGVEQYF. The chain couples TRBV7-3 to TRBJ2-7; 10 positions match TRBD1. The junction had 6 bases not matched to a gene; V was cut back by 4 bases and J by 6 bases. This CDR3 comprises 14 residues. The germline gives CDR1 SGHTA, CDR2 FQGTGA.

The chain couples TRBV5-1 to TRBJ1-1, with 7 bases identical to TRBD1. Unmatched junction bases numbered 8, after V lost 2 bases and J lost 10 bases. Germline V gene data show CDR1 as SGHRS and CDR2 as YFSETQ. The CDR3 is made up of 13 amino acids. The CDR3 is CASSFGTAERAFF. Written as DNA, the CDR3 is TGCGCCAGCAGCTTTGGGACAGCAGAAAGAGCTTTCTTT.

The table lists this clone with a few counts. V usage is TRBV6-4 and J usage is TRBJ2-3; 10 bases line up with TRBD2. Trimming took 3 bases from V and 3 from J; bases not matched to a gene: 6. The CDR3 length is 16 residues. The V gene's germline CDR1 is MRHNA and CDR2 SNTAGT. Here the CDR3 reads CASSESSGSGTDTQYF. The CDR3 bases are TGTGCCAGCAGTGAATCTAGCGGGAGTGGAACAGATACGCAGTATTTT.

J is TRBJ2-3 and V is TRBV7-3; 11 nucleotides match TRBD2. The CDR3 length is 15 residues. Trimming cost V 3 bases and J 2 bases; bases outside gene matches: 1. Germline V lookup: CDR1 SGHTA, CDR2 FQGTGA. CDR3 nucleotides: TGTGCCAGCAGCTTGACTAGCGGGGACACAGATACGCAGTATTTT. Translated, it gives CASSLTSGDTDTQYF.

This chain links TRBV11-2 with TRBJ2-1; D is uncertain. In germline, CDR1 is SGHAT, CDR2 FQNNGV. V was pared by 1 base and J by 2 bases, with 6 bases between. The CDR3 sequence is 14 residues long. The CDR3 sequence is CASSLGDTYNEQFF. The CDR3 coding sequence is TGTGCCAGCAGCTTAGGGGATACCTACAATGAGCAGTTCTTC.

The chain couples TRBV30 to TRBJ1-4, with 7 bases identical to TRBD1. The CDR3 runs 14 residues. Germline loops: CDR1 GTSNPN, CDR2 SVGIG (reference sequence). V lost 5 bases to trimming and J lost 7 bases; unmatched junction nucleotides: 10. The CDR3 sequence: CAWRPTGLGEKLFF. As DNA, the CDR3 is TGTGCCTGGCGTCCGACAGGGTTGGGTGAAAAACTGTTTTTT.

The chain employs TRBV27 and TRBJ1-4; D gene uncertain. The CDR3 is 14 residues long. Trimming removed 2 bases at V and 5 bases at J, with 9 bases between. Germline V lookup: CDR1 MNHEY, CDR2 SMNVEV (reference sequence). In DNA form, the CDR3 reads TGTGCCAGCAGTTTAAAGTTCGGAAATGAAAAACTGTTTTTT. Amino acid sequence: CASSLKFGNEKLFF.

V is TRBV7-2 and J is TRBJ1-2, with D maybe TRBD1 (6 bases). This CDR3 spans 14 amino acids. The V end lost 0 bases, the J end lost 5 bases, and 10 bases lay between the germline ends. Germline V gene sequence: CDR1 SGHTA, CDR2 FQGNSA. Here the CDR3 DNA reads TGTGCCAGCAGCTTAGCCAGGGGAGAGTATGGCTACACCTTC. It yields the protein CASSLARGEYGYTF. The variable domain in full, completed from reference TRBV7-2 and TRBJ1-2, reads GAGVSQSPSNKVTEKGKDVELRCDPISGHTALYWYRQSLGQGLEFLIYFQGNSAPDKSGLPSDRFSAERTGGSVSTLTIQRTQQEDSAVYLCASSLARGEYGYTFGSGTRLTVV.

As to this clone: A far larger clone lies a single base away; this is likely a read error. The V call is TRBV28, the J call TRBJ2-7, with D possibly being TRBD2 (6 bases). Germline CDR1 reads MDHEN; CDR2 reads SYDVKM. The CDR3 length is 20 residues. The CDR3: CVSSLFRGSNFELESYEQYF. CDR3 coding DNA: TGTGTCAGCAGTTTATTTCGGGGGTCTAATTTCGAATTGGAGAGCTACGAGCAGTACTTC.

The chain has TRBV9 and TRBJ2-7, with 10 bases fitting TRBD2. The CDR3 covers 17 residues. V shed 2 bases, J shed 2 bases, and the junction held 10 bases outside the gene matches. CDR1 SGDLS and CDR2 YYNGEE come from the germline V gene. The CDR3 here is CASSVGLASHFPYEQYF. The CDR3 nucleotides are TGTGCCAGCAGCGTGGGACTAGCGAGCCACTTTCCCTACGAGCAGTACTTC.

V gene TRBV7-8 combines with J gene TRBJ2-5, with 7 bases fitting TRBD1. The end of the DNA fits TRBJ2-7 better, so the J call may be wrong. CDR1 and CDR2 from the germline V gene are SGHVS and FQNEAQ. The CDR3 sequence is 15 residues long. The CDR3 DNA reads TGTGCCAGCAGCTTGCCGCCCGGGACAGACTACGAGCAGTACTTC. It yields the protein CASSLPPGTDYEQYF.

This chain connects TRBV30 to TRBJ2-1, with D uncertain. The V gene's germline CDR1 is GTSNPN and CDR2 SVGIG (reference sequence). The CDR3 extends over 13 amino acids. V was pared by 0 bases and J by 9 bases, with 12 bases between. The chain's CDR3 is CAWSVGHDGEQFF. In nucleotides, the CDR3 is TGTGCCTGGAGTGTAGGGCATGACGGTGAGCAGTTCTTC.

The chain uses TRBV7-6 and TRBJ2-2; D possibly uses TRBD1 or TRBD2 (6 bases each). Deletions cut 6 bases from V and 2 bases from J, with 16 bases between. The V gene's germline CDR1 is SGHVS and CDR2 FNYEAQ. The CDR3 consists of 16 residues. DNA for the CDR3: TGTGCCAGCAGTAGAGGGCGGGGACAAAACACCGGGGAGCTGTTTTTT. This encodes CASSRGRGQNTGELFF.

This chain links TRBV7-9 with TRBJ2-2; weak D call: TRBD2 (5 bases). The CDR3 consists of 15 residues. V lost 0 bases to trimming and J lost 4 bases, with 9 bases between them. The germline V gene encodes CDR1 SEHNR and CDR2 FQNEAQ (reference sequence). CDR3 DNA sequence: TGTGCCAGCAGCTTAGCGGGAGTGGGCACCGGGGAGCTGTTTTTT. This translates into CASSLAGVGTGELFF. The whole variable domain, remainder taken from reference TRBV7-9 and TRBJ2-2, is DTGVSQNPRHKITKRGQNVTFRCDPISEHNRLYWYRQTLGQGPEFLTYFQNEAQLEKSRLLSDRFSAERPKGSFSTLEIQRTEQGDSAMYLCASSLAGVGTGELFFGEGSRLTVL.